These 8 T cell receptor beta chains were sequenced from one sample in a study of immune heterogeneity within non-small cell lung tumors (dated by TCRdb to the late 2010s). TCRdb lists the instrument as HiSeq X Ten. A multiplex PCR system amplified the TCR beta CDR3 region, with a first 10-cycle round using 32 V-gene forward and 13 J-gene reverse primers. TCRdb reprocessed the public reads (quality trimming at Q25 with fastp, clone calling with MiXCR) and kept in-frame beta chains. Rows with one shared CDR3 protein collapse into an entry with the most common genes and DNA. The sample data list about 10,000 distinct CDR3 sequences, and under 20% of these were observed just once. The leading ten clones occupy more than 3% of the sample. The TCR template was genomic DNA extracted from bulk tumor tissue, and approximately 600 ng of gDNA was amplified for each sample. During surgery, multiple biopsies were taken from each primary tumor and placed as far apart as possible within the tumor mass. The study cohort was described as untreated and was composed of newly diagnosed NSCLC cases undergoing curative surgery.

Sequencing was carried out using lung tumor tissue. The receptors stem from a man in his forties or fifties with non-small cell lung cancer.

By sample share, this clonotype is medium-sized (0.01 to 0.1%). The rearrangement links TRBV7-2 to TRBJ2-7; the match to TRBD2 covers 13 bases. The CDR3 runs 15 residues. The germline CDR1 and CDR2 sequences are SGHTA and FQGNSA. V gave up 5 bases and J gave up 2 bases; unmatched junction bases: 3. Here the CDR3 reads CASSRTSGGAYEQYF. As DNA, the CDR3 is TGTGCCAGCAGCCGGACTAGCGGGGGCGCCTACGAGCAGTACTTC.

The V gene is TRBV5-1, the J gene TRBJ2-2, with 11 positions matching TRBD1. J gave up 2 bases and V 6 bases, and 12 bases lay outside the gene matches. The CDR3 length is 18 residues. Germline V gene data show CDR1 as SGHRS and CDR2 as YFSETQ. The CDR3: CASKDRGRAGGNTGELFF. DNA of the CDR3: TGCGCCAGCAAGGACAGGGGGCGAGCGGGAGGCAACACCGGGGAGCTGTTTTTT.

To note about this clonotype: The junction and the germline gene differ at one end; a read error may be behind it. The CDR3 region is CGSSEAPELSPLHF. CDR3 bases: TGTGGCAGCAGTGAAGCCCCAGAGCTTTCACCCCTCCACTTT. The chain combines TRBV6-1 with TRBJ1-6; D unresolved. Germline V gene lookup returns CDR1 MNHNS and CDR2 SASEGT. CDR3 length: 14 residues.

This clonotype is medium-sized in the sample. This chain connects TRBV6-2 or TRBV6-3 to TRBJ1-5, with 9 positions matching TRBD1. The CDR3 totals 15 residues. Trimming cost V 7 bases and J 3 bases; bases outside gene matches: 7. Per germline, CDR1 MNHEY and CDR2 SVGEGT. Here the CDR3 DNA reads TGTGCCAGCACCCCCGGGACAGGGCTCAATCAGCCCCAGCATTTT. Its protein product is CASTPGTGLNQPQHF.

This clonotype was recorded at least ten times. The V gene is TRBV12-3 or TRBV12-4, the J gene TRBJ2-5; D gene unclear. The CDR3 totals 14 residues. Trimming cost V 2 bases and J 1 base, with 8 bases left between them. The CDR3 coding sequence is TGTGCCAGCAGTTTACCAGAAACCCAAGAGACCCAGTACTTC. Translation: CASSLPETQETQYF.

There are many counts of this clonotype. This sequence joins TRBV30 and TRBJ2-5, with D perhaps matching TRBD1 (5 bases). CDR1 is GTSNPN and CDR2 is SVGIG in the germline V gene (reference sequence). V lost 0 bases and J 3 bases, leaving 8 bases between the germline ends. The CDR3 sequence is 13 residues long. For the CDR3, the DNA is TGTGCCTGGAGTGTACAGGCAGAAGAGACCCAGTACTTC. Protein product: CAWSVQAEETQYF. Full variable domain (rest looked up from reference TRBV30 and TRBJ2-5): SQTIHQWPATLVQPVGSPLSLECTVEGTSNPNLYWYRQAAGRGLQLLFYSVGIGQISSEVPQNLSASRPQDRQFILSSKKLLLSDSGFYLCAWSVQAEETQYFGPGTRLLVL.

This clonotype was recorded at least ten times. This chain connects TRBV5-1 to TRBJ2-3; D gene uncertain. Deletions cut 3 bases from V and 1 base from J, with 9 bases between. Germline CDR1 is SGHRS and CDR2 is YFSETQ. CDR3 length: 14 amino acids. DNA of the CDR3: TGCGCCAGCAGCTCGGAGAAAGGCACAGATACGCAGTATTTT. This sequence encodes CASSSEKGTDTQYF.

This clonotype came up many times. The chain carries TRBV2 and TRBJ1-3; D gene uncertain. The CDR3 is 16 residues long. Germline loops: CDR1 SNHLY, CDR2 FYNNEI. With 6 bases removed from V and 0 bases from J, the gap between germline ends came to 15 bases. Here the CDR3 DNA reads TGTGCCAGCAGGCCCAACCCAGGAAGCTCTGGAAACACCATATATTTT. It yields the protein CASRPNPGSSGNTIYF.